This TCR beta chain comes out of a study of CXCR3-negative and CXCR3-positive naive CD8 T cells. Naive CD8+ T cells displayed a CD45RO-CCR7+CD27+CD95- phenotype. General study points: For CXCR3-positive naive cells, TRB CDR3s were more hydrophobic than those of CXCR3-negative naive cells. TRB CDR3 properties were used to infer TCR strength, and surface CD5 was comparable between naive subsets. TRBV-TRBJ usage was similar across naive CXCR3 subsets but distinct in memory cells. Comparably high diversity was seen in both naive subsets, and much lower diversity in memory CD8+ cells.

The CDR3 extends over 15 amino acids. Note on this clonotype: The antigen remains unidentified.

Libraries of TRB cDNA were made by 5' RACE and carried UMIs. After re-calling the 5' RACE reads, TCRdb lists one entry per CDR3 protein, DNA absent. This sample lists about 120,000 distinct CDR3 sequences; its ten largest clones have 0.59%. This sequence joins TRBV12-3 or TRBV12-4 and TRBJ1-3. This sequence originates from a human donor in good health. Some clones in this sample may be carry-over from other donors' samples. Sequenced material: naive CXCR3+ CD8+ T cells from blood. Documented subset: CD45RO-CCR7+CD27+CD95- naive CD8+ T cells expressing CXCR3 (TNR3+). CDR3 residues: CASSSDTASGNTIYF.